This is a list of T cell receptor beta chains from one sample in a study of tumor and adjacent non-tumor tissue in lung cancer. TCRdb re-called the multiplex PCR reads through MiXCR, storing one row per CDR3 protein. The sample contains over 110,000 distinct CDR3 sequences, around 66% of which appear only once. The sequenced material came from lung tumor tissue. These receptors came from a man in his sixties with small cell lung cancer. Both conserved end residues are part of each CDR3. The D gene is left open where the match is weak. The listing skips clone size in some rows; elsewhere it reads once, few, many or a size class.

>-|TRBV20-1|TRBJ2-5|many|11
CSAAWKETQYF
TGCAGTGCAGCCTGGAAGGAGACCCAGTACTTC
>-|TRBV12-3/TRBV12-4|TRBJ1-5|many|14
CASSYGRLNQPQHF
TGTGCCAGCAGTTACGGACGGCTTAATCAGCCCCAGCATTTT
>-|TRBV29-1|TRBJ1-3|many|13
CSVEGTAGNTIYF
TGCAGCGTTGAAGGGACCGCTGGAAACACCATATATTTT
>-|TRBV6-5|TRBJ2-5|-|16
CASSNRASITKETQYF
TGTGCCAGCAGTAACCGGGCCTCCATCACAAAAGAGACCCAGTACTTC
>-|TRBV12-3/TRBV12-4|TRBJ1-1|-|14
CASSVAGAYTEAFF
TGTGCCAGCAGTGTCGCAGGGGCCTACACTGAAGCTTTTTTT
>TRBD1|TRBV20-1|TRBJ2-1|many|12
CSGHRGGHEQFF
TGCAGTGGGCACAGGGGTGGGCATGAGCAGTTCTTC
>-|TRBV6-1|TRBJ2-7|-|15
CASIELALLAYEQYF
TGTGCCAGCATTGAGCTTGCACTACTGGCTTACGAGCAGTACTTC
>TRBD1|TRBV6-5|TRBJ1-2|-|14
CASSDTGAGYGYTF
TGTGCCAGCAGTGACACAGGGGCGGGGTATGGCTACACCTTC
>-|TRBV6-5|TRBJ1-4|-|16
CASTIKSSATNEKLFF
TGTGCCAGCACCATCAAGAGTTCAGCAACTAATGAAAAACTGTTTTTT
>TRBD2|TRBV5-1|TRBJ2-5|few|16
CASSRGLAEPQETQYF
TGCGCCAGCAGCCGCGGACTAGCGGAACCACAAGAGACCCAGTACTTC
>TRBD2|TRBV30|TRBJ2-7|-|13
CAWSGGGSYEQYF
TGTGCCTGGAGTGGGGGGGGCTCCTACGAGCAGTACTTC
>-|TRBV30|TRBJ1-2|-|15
CAWSVYPPGYYGYTF
TGTGCCTGGAGTGTATACCCCCCTGGTTACTATGGCTACACCTTC
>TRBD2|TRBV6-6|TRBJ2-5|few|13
CASSGASGETQYF
TGTGCCAGCAGCGGAGCTAGCGGAGAGACCCAGTACTTC
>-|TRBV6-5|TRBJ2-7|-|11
CANSHGGERYF
TGTGCCAACAGCCACGGGGGCGAGCGGTACTTC
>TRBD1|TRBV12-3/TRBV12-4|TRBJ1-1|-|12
CASNWDRGRPFF
TGTGCCAGCAATTGGGACAGGGGGAGGCCTTTCTTT
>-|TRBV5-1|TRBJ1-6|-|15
CASSLNQAGNSPLHF
TGCGCCAGCAGCTTGAACCAGGCAGGGAATTCACCCCTCCACTTT
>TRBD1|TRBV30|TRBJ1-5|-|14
CAWSPCRGNQPQHF
TGTGCCTGGAGTCCTTGCAGGGGGAATCAGCCCCAGCATTTT
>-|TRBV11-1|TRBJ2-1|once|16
CARSSGGRGIYNEQFF
TGTGCCAGGAGCTCCGGTGGTCGGGGTATTTACAATGAGCAGTTCTTC
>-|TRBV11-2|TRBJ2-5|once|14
CANCLVGSGETQYF
TGTGCCAACTGCTTAGTGGGGAGCGGAGAGACCCAGTACTTC
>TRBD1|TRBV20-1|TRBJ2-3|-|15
CSALNGQGEADTQYF
TGCAGTGCTTTAAACGGACAGGGAGAGGCAGATACGCAGTATTTT
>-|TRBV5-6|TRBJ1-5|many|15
CASSLSQGRNQPQHF
TGTGCCAGCAGCTTGTCACAGGGCCGCAATCAGCCCCAGCATTTT
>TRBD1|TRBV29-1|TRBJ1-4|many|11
CSGGTAEKLFF
TGCAGCGGAGGGACAGCAGAAAAACTGTTTTTT
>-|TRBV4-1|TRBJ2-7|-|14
CTSSQGGQSYEQYF
TGCACCAGCAGCCAAGGTGGGCAGTCCTACGAGCAATACTTC
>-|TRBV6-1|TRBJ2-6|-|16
CASSRAQSFGANVMTF
TGTGCCAGCAGTCGCGCTCAGAGCTTTGGGGCCAACGTCATGACTTTC
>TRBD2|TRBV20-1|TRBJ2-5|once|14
CSARRGGAQETQYF
TGCAGTGCTAGGCGGGGGGGGGCCCAAGAGACCCAGTACTTC
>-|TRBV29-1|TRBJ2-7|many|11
CSVAADYEQYF
TGCAGCGTTGCCGCAGACTACGAGCAGTACTTC
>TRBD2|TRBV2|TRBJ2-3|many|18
CASSPSILSGISTDTQYF
TGTGCCAGCAGTCCCTCTATCCTTAGCGGGATCAGCACAGATACGCAGTATTTT
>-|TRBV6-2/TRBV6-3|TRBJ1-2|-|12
CASRRSIYGYTF
TGTGCCAGCAGGAGGAGTATCTATGGCTACACCTTC
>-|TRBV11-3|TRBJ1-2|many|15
CASSPEGRANYGYTF
TGTGCCAGCAGCCCCGAGGGCAGGGCTAACTATGGCTACACCTTC
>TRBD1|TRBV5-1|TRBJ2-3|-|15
CTSSVVQGAADTQYF
TGCACCAGCAGCGTGGTACAGGGGGCAGCAGATACGCAGTATTTT
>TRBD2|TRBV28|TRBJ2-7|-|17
CASSSARLAGGLNEQYF
TGTGCCAGCAGTAGCGCGAGACTAGCGGGAGGACTGAACGAGCAGTACTTC
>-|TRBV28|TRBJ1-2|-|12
CGSSSPLYVYTF
TGTGGCAGCAGCTCTCCCTTATATGTCTACACCTTC
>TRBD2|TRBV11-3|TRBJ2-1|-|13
CTSSLYAGGRQFF
TGTACCAGCAGCTTATATGCGGGGGGTCGGCAGTTCTTC
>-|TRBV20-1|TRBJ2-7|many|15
CSAPRWEASSYEQYF
TGCAGTGCCCCAAGATGGGAGGCGAGCTCCTACGAGCAGTACTTC
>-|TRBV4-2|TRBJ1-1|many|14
CASSQDVQYTEAFF
TGTGCCAGCAGCCAAGATGTCCAGTACACTGAAGCTTTCTTT
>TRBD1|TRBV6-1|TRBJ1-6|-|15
CASWDRHSYNSPLHF
TGTGCCAGCTGGGACAGGCACTCCTATAATTCACCCCTCCACTTT
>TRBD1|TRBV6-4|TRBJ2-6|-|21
CASSDSIPTTGLDVGANVLTF
TGTGCCAGCAGTGACTCCATACCAACGACAGGGCTAGACGTTGGGGCCAACGTCCTGACTTTC
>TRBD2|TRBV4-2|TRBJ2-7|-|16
CASSQEATSGGGEQYF
TGTGCCAGCAGCCAAGAAGCGACTAGCGGAGGAGGCGAGCAGTACTTC
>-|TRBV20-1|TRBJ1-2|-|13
CSAGEGGNYGYTF
TGCAGTGCAGGGGAAGGGGGTAACTATGGCTACACCTTC
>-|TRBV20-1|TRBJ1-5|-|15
CNARGSRNSNQPQHF
TGCAATGCTAGAGGGTCCAGGAATAGCAATCAGCCCCAGCATTTT
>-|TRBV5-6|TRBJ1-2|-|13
CPSSLYRGYGDTF
TGTCCCAGCAGCTTGTATAGGGGCTATGGCGACACCTTC
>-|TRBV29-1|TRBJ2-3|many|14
CSVRVQGISDTQYF
TGCAGCGTTCGGGTGCAGGGTATCTCAGATACGCAGTATTTT
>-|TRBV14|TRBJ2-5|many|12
CASSQVRETQYF
TGTGCCAGCAGCCAAGTAAGGGAGACCCAGTACTTC
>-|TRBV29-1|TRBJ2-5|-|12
CSVGEGQETQYF
TGCAGCGTTGGAGAGGGACAAGAGACCCAGTACTTC
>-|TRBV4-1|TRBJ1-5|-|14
CASSWLKINQPQHF
TGCGCCAGCAGCTGGTTAAAGATCAATCAGCCCCAGCATTTT
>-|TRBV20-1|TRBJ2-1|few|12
CSARDWGNEQFF
TGCAGTGCTAGAGATTGGGGAAATGAGCAGTTCTTC
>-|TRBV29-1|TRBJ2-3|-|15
CSVERGISSTDMQYF
TGCAGCGTTGAGAGGGGGATTTCTAGCACAGATATGCAGTATTTT